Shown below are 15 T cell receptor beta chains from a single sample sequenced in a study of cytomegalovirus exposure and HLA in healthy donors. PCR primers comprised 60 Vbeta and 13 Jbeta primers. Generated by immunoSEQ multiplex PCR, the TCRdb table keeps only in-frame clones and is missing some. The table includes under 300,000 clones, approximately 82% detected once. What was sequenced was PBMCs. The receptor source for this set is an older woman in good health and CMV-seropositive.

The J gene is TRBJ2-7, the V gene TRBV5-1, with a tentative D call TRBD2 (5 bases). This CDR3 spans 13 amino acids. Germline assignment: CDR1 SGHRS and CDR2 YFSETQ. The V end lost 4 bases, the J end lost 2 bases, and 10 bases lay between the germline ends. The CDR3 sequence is CASSGLGAYEQYF. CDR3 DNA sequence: TGCGCCAGCAGCGGTCTCGGGGCCTACGAGCAGTACTTC.

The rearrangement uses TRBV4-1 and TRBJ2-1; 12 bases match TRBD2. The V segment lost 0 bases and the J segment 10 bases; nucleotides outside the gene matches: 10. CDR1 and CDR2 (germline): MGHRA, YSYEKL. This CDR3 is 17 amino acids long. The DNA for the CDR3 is TGCGCCAGCAGCCAAGAACCCCCTAGCGGGAGGGCCCAGGAGCAGTTCTTC. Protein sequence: CASSQEPPSGRAQEQFF.

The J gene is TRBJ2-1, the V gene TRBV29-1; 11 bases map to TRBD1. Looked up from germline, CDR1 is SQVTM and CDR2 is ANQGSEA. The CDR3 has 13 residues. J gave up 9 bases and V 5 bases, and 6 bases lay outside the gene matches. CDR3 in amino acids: CSVTGQGGSEQFF. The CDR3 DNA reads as TGCAGCGTTACGGGACAGGGGGGTTCTGAGCAGTTCTTC.

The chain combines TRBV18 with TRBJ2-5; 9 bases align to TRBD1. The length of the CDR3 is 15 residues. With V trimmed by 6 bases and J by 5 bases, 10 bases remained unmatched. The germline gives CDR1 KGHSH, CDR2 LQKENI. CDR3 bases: TGTGCCAGCTCCCTCTCCCGGACAGGGGTGGAGACCCAGTACTTC. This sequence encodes CASSLSRTGVETQYF.

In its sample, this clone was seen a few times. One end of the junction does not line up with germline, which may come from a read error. In nucleotides, the CDR3 is TGTTCCAGCAGCTCGACAGGGGGCGAGCAGTACTTC. Translating it yields CSSSSTGGEQYF. The chain is built from TRBV7-9 and TRBJ2-7; 9 positions match TRBD1. The CDR3 length is 12 residues. CDR1 is SEHNR, CDR2 FQNEAQ, per germline (reference sequence).

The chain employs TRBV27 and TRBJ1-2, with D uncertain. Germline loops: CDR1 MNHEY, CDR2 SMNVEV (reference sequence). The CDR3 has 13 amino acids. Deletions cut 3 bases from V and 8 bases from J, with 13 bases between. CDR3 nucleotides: TGTGCCAGCAGTTTGGATCGGGTCGTGGGCTACACCTTC. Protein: CASSLDRVVGYTF.

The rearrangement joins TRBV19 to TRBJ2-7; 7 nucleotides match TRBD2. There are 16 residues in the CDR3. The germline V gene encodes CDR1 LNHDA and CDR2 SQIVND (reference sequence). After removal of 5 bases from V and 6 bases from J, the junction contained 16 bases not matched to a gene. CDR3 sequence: CASSLRTGLKIGEQYF. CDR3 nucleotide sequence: TGTGCCAGTAGTTTGCGGACGGGACTAAAGATAGGCGAGCAGTACTTC.

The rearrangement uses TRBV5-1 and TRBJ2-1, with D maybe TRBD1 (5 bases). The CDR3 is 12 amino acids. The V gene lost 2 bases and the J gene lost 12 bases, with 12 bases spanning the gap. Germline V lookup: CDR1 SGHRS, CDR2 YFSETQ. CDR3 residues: CASSFPAGRQFF. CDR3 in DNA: TGCGCCAGCAGCTTCCCAGCAGGGCGGCAGTTCTTC.

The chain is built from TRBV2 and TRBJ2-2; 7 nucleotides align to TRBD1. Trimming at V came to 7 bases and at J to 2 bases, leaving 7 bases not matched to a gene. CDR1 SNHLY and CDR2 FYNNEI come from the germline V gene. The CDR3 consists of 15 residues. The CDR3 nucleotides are TGTGCCAGCAAGCCCTGGGACAGTAACACCGGGGAGCTGTTTTTT. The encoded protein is CASKPWDSNTGELFF.

CDR3 protein: CASSLVRGLNTEAFF. As DNA, the CDR3 is TGCGCCAGCAGCTTGGTCAGGGGTTTGAACACTGAAGCTTTCTTT. This sequence joins TRBV5-1 and TRBJ1-1; weak D call: TRBD1 (6 bases). The CDR3 extends over 15 amino acids. V lost 0 bases, J lost 0 bases, and 9 bases lay in between. The V gene's germline CDR1 is SGHRS and CDR2 YFSETQ.

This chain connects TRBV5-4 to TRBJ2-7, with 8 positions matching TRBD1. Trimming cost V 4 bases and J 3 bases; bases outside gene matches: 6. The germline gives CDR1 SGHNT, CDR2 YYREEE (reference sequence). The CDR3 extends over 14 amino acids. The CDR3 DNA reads TGTGCCAGCAGCAAGGACAGGGACCTCTACGAGCAGTACTTC. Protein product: CASSKDRDLYEQYF.

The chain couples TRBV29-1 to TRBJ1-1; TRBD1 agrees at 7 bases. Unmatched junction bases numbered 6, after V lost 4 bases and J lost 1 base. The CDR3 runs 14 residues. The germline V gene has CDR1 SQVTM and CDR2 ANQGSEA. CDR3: CSVASGTANTEAFF. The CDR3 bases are TGCAGCGTTGCGTCCGGGACAGCGAACACTGAAGCTTTCTTT.

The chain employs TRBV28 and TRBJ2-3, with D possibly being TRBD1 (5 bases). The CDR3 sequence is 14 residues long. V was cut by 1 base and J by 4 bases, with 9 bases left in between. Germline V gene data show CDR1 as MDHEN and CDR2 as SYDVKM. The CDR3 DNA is TGTGCCAGCAGTTTATACCTAGGGGCAGATACGCAGTATTTT. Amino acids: CASSLYLGADTQYF.

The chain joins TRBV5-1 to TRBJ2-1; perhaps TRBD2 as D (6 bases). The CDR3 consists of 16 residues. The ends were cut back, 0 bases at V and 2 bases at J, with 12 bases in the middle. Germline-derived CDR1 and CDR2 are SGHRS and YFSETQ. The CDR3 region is CASSLVASVTYNEQFF. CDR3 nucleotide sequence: TGCGCCAGCAGCTTGGTGGCTAGCGTCACCTACAATGAGCAGTTCTTC.

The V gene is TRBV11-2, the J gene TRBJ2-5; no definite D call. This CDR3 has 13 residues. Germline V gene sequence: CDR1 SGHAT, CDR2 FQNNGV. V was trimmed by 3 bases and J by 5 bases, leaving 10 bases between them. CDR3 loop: CASSFGYGETQYF. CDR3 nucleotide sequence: TGTGCCAGCAGCTTCGGGTACGGCGAGACCCAGTACTTC.